This TCR beta chain was sequenced in a study of shared clonotypes between healthy human individuals. Study context: The plates for each donor numbered three CD4 naive, three CD4 memory, two CD8 naive and one CD8 memory.

Samples underwent the assay at deep level. In the authors' methods: Junction-only sequences without quality scores came from ImmunoSEQ, so filtering differed. Clones were read by immunoSEQ multiplex PCR, and TCRdb kept only the in-frame ones, dropping some. V and J calls and clone size follow that table, whereas D and trimming were derived from the DNA. The table lists roughly 890,000 clones, about 92% of them singletons. Naive CD8 cells were CD45RO-negative, positively selected for CCR7, excluding terminally differentiated effector memory CD45RA+ cells. Whole-study results and caveats: Non-shared clonotypes had lower generation probabilities than clonotypes shared by all four sorted-subset donors.

About this clone itself: Its target is not known.

Germline-derived CDR1 and CDR2 are MDHEN and SYDVKM. The junction had 7 bases not matched to a gene; V was cut back by 4 bases and J by 5 bases. The CDR3 runs 14 residues. The sequence was obtained from a man aged 30 to 39 in good health. Source material: naive CD8+ T cells sorted from blood. The J gene is TRBJ1-1, the V gene TRBV28; 7 nucleotides line up with TRBD1. The CDR3 loop reads CASSSTGDWTEAFF. In nucleotides, the CDR3 is TGTGCCAGCAGTTCTACAGGGGATTGGACTGAAGCTTTCTTT. Complete variable domain (other parts from reference TRBV28 and TRBJ1-1): DVKVTQSSRYLVKRTGEKVFLECVQDMDHENMFWYRQDPGLGLRLIYFSYDVKMKEKGDIPEGYSVSREKKERFSLILESASTNQTSMYLCASSSTGDWTEAFFGQGTRLTVV.